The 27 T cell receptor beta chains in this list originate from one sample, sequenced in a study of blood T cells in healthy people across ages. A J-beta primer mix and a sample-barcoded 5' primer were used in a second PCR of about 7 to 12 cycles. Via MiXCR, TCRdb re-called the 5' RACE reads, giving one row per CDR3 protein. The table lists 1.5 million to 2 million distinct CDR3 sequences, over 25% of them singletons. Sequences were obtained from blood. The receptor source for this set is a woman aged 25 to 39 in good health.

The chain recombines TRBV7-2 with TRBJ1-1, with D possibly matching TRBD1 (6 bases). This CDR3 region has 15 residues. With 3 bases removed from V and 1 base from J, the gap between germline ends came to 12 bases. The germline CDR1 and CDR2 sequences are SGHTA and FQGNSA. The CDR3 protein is CASSFPQGRNTEAFF. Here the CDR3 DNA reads TGTGCCAGCAGCTTCCCCCAGGGGAGGAACACTGAAGCTTTCTTT.

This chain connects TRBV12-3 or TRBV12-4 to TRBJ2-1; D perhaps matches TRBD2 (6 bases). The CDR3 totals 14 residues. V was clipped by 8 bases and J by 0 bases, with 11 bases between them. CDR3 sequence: CASAGRSSYNEQFF. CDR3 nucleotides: TGTGCCAGCGCCGGGAGAAGCTCCTACAATGAGCAGTTCTTC.

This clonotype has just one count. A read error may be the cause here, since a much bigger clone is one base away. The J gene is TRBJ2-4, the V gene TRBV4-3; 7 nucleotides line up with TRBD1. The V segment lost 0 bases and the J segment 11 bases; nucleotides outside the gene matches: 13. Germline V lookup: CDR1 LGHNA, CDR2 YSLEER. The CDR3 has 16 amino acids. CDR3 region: CASSQDRGVQGSVQYF. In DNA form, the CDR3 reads TGCGCCAGCAGCCAAGATAGAGGAGTACAGGGGTCCGTTCAGTACTTC.

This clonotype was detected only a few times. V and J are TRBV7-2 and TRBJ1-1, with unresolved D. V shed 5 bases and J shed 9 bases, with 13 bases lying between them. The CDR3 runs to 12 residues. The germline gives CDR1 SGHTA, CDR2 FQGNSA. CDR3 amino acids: CASSGSKDKAFF. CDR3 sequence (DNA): TGTGCCAGCAGCGGATCTAAGGATAAAGCTTTCTTT.

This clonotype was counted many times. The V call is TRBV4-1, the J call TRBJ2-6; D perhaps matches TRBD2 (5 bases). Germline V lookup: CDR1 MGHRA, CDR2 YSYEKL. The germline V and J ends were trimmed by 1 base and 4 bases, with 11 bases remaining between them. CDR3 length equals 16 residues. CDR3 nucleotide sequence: TGCGCCAGCAGCCAAGTCGGGGTGGCAGGGGCCAACGTCCTGACTTTC. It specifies CASSQVGVAGANVLTF.

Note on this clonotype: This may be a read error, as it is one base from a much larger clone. CDR3 residues: CASSFADLQETQYF. Written as DNA, the CDR3 is TGTGCCAGCAGTTTTGCCGACTTACAAGAGACCCAGTACTTC. The V call is TRBV12-3 or TRBV12-4, the J call TRBJ2-4; D ambiguous. The DNA end is more similar to TRBJ2-5, so the J call may be wrong. The CDR3 totals 14 residues.

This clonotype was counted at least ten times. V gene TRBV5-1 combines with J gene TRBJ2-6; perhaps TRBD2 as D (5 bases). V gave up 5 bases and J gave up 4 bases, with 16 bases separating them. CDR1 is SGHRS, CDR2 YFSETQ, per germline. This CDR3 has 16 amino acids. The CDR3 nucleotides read TGCGCCAGCAGGTCTAGAGGGTCTACCGGGGCCAACGTCCTGACTTTC. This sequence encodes CASRSRGSTGANVLTF. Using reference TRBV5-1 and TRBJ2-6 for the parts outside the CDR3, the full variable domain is KAGVTQTPRYLIKTRGQQVTLSCSPISGHRSVSWYQQTPGQGLQFLFEYFSETQRNKGNFPGRFSGRQFSNSRSEMNVSTLELGDSALYLCASRSRGSTGANVLTFGAGSRLTVL.

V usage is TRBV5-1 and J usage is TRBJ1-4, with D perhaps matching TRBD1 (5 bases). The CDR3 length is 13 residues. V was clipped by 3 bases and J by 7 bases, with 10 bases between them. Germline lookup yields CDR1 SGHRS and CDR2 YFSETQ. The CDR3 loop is CASSWQGGEKLFF. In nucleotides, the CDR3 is TGCGCCAGCAGCTGGCAGGGAGGTGAAAAACTGTTTTTT.

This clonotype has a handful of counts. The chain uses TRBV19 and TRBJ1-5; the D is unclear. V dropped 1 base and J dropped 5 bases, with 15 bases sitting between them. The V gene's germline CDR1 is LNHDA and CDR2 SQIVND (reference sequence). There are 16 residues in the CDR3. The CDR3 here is CASSIGGNGGHQPQHF. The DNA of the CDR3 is TGTGCCAGTAGTATAGGAGGTAACGGTGGGCATCAGCCCCAGCATTTT.

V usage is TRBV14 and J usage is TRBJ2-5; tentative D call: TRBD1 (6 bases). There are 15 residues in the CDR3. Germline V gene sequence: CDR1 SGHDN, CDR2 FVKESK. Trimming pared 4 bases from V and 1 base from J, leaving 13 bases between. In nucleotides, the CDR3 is TGTGCCAGCAGCCCCGGGACAACGCTCCAAGAGACCCAGTACTTC. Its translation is CASSPGTTLQETQYF.

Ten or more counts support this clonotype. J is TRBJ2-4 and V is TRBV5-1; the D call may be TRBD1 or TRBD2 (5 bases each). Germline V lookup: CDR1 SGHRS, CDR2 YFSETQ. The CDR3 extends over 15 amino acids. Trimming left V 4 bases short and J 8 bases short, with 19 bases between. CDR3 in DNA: TGCGCCAGCAGCCAACCGGGACCTCAAGGGGACATTCAGTACTTC. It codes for CASSQPGPQGDIQYF.

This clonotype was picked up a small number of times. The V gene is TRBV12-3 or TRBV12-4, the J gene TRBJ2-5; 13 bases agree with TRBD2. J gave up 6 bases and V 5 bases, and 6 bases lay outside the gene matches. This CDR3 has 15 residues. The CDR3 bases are TGTGCCAGCAGTCCTACTAGCGGGAGGGCCAAGACCCAGTACTTC. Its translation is CASSPTSGRAKTQYF.

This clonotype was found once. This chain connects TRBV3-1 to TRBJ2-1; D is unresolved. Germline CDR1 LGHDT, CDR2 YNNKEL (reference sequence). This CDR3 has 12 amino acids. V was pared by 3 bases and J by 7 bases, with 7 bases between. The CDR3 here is CASSHAYNEQFF. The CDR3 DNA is TGTGCCAGCAGCCACGCTTATAATGAGCAGTTCTTC.

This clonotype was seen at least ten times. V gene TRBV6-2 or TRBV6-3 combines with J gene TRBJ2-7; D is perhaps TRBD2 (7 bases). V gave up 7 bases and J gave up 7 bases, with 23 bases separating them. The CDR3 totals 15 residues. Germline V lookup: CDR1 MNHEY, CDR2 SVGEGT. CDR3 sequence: CASIPMGGRSREQYF. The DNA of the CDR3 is TGTGCCAGCATTCCGATGGGGGGGCGAAGTCGGGAGCAGTACTTC.

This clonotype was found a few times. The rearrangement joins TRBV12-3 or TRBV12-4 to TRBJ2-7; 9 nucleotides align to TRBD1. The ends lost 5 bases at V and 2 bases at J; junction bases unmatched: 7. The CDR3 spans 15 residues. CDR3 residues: CASSQGDRAPYEQYF. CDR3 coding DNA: TGTGCCAGCAGTCAGGGGGACAGGGCCCCCTACGAGCAGTACTTC.

CDR3 DNA sequence: TGTGCCTGGAGTGTGACGGACTATGGCTACACCTTC. Encoded protein: CAWSVTDYGYTF. The V gene is TRBV30, the J gene TRBJ1-2; D remains unclear. V lost 0 bases and J lost 3, with 5 bases in between. CDR1 and CDR2 from the germline V gene are GTSNPN and SVGIG (reference sequence). This CDR3 contains 12 residues.

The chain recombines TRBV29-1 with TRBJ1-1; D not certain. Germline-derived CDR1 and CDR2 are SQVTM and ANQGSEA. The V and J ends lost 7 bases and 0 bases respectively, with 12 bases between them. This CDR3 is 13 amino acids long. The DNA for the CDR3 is TGCAGCGCTACACCGGCAGTGAACACTGAAGCTTTCTTT. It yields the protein CSATPAVNTEAFF.

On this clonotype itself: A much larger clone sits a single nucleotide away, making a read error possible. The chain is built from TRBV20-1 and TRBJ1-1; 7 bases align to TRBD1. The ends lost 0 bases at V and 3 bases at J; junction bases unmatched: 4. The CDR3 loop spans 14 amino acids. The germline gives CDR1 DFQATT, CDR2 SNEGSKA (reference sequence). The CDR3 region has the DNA TGCAGTGCTAGAGACCAGGGGGTGGACACTGAAGCTTTCTTT. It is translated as CSARDQGVDTEAFF.

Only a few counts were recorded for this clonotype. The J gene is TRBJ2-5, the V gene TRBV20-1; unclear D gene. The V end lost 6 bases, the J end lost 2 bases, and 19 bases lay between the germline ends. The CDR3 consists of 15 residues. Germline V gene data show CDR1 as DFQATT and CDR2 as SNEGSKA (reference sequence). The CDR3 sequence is CSAGLSRRPQETQYF. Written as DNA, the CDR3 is TGCAGTGCAGGCCTCTCTCGGCGGCCACAAGAGACCCAGTACTTC.

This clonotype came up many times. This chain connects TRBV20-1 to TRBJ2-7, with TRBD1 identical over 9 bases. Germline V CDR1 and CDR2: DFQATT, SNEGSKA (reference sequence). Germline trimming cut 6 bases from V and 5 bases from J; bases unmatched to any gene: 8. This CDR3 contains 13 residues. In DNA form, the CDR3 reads TGCAGTGCGCCAGGACAGGGGAGGGACGAGCAGTACTTC. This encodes CSAPGQGRDEQYF.

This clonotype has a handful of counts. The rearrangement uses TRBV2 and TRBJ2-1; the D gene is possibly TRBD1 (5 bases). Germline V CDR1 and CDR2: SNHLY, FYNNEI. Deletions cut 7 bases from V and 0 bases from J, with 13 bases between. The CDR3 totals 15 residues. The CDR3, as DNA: TGTGCCAGCAAGGGTAGAAGGGGCTCCTACAATGAGCAGTTCTTC. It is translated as CASKGRRGSYNEQFF.

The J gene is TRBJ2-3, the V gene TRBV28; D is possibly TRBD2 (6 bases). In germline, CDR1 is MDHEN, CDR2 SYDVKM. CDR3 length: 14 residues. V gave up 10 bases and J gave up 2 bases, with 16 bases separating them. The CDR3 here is CATKGGAFTDTQYF. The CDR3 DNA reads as TGTGCCACCAAAGGAGGGGCATTCACAGATACGCAGTATTTT. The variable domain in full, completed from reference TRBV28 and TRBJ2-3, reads DVKVTQSSRYLVKRTGEKVFLECVQDMDHENMFWYRQDPGLGLRLIYFSYDVKMKEKGDIPEGYSVSREKKERFSLILESASTNQTSMYLCATKGGAFTDTQYFGPGTRLTVL.

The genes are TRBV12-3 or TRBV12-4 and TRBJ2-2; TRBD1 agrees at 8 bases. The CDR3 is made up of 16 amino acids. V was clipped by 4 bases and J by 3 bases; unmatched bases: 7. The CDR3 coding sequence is TGTGCCAGCAGTTCGACAGGGGACTCCTACACCGGGGAGCTGTTTTTT. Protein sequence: CASSSTGDSYTGELFF.

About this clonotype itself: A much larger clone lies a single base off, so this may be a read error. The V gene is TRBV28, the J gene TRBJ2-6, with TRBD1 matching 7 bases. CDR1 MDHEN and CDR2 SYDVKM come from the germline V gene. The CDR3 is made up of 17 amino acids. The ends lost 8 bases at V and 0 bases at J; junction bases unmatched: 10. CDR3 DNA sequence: TGTGCCAGCGGCCCACAACAGGGGCGCTCTGGGGCCAACGTCCTGACTTTC. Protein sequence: CASGPQQGRSGANVLTF.

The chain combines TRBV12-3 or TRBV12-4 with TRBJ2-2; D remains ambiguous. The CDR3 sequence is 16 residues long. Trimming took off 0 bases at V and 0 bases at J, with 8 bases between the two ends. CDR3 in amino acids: CASSLARRSNTGELFF. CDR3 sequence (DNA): TGTGCCAGCAGTTTAGCGCGCCGCTCGAACACCGGGGAGCTGTTTTTT.

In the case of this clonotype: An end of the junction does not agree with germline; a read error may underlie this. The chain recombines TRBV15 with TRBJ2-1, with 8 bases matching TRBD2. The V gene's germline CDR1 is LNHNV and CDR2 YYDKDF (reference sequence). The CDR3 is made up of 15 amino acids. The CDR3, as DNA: TGTGCCACCAGCAGCTTCCTAGCGGGCAACAATAAGCAGTTCTTC. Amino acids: CATSSFLAGNNKQFF.

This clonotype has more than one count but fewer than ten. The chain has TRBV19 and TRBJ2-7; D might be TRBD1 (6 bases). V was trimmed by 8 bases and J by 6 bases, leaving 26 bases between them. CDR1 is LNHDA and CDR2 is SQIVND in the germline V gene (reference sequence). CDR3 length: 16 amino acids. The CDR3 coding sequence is TGTGCCAGTTCACTCTTACCGGGACAAGGAAGAGGCGAGCAGTACTTC. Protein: CASSLLPGQGRGEQYF.